This entry describes one TCR beta chain. Its antigen is unknown. All donors participated as healthy donors of bone marrow. This entry comes from a study of cytomegalovirus exposure and HLA in healthy donors. Study-wide results and caveats: In an earlier analysis, about 87% or about 30%: the productive usage of most TCR beta V segments. Listed as cytomegalovirus-associated were 150 or so TCR beta chains.

PCR used 60 Vbeta primers and 13 Jbeta primers. Original data processing: An analysis performed later counted about 80 million unique TCR beta chains (around 9.9 million of them shared). Produced via immunoSEQ multiplex PCR; TCRdb's table is partial and in-frame only. V and J calls plus clone size are reproduced from that table; the DNA served to infer D and trimming. Among about 150,000 clones listed, roughly four fifths were seen once. Germline CDR1 SGHTA, CDR2 FQGNSA. Trimming at V came to 4 bases and at J to 10 bases, leaving 9 bases not matched to a gene. The CDR3 has 14 residues. This TCR was recovered from a man aged 25-45 years in good health and CMV-seropositive. The specimen sequenced was PBMCs. V and J are TRBV7-2 and TRBJ1-4; TRBD1 aligns across 7 bases. The CDR3 DNA reads TGTGCCAGCAGCTCGACCGGGACAGTCGGAAAACTGTTTTTT. Residues: CASSSTGTVGKLFF.